Here is one T cell receptor (beta chain) with its context. Its antigen is unidentified. The second PCR ran about 6 to 11 cycles with a sample-barcoded 5' primer and J-beta primers. TCRdb processed the 5' RACE reads anew with MiXCR; each CDR3 protein has one entry. The sample carries approximately 830,000 distinct CDR3 sequences, 62% recorded once. The data belong to a study of blood T cells in healthy people across ages. Study-wide results and limits: Possibly, changes in expanded clonotypes were confounded because donor CMV status was unknown. Per-million-T-cell TCR beta diversity fell roughly linearly with age.

Looked up from germline, CDR1 is MNHEY and CDR2 is SMNVEV (reference sequence). This CDR3 comprises 14 residues. The V and J ends lost 6 bases and 4 bases, in that order; junction bases with no gene match: 5. V usage is TRBV27 and J usage is TRBJ1-2; TRBD1 matches at 10 bases. The origin of this receptor is a man aged 30-40 years in good health. The sequencing input was blood. CDR3 protein: CASSRDRGVYGYTF. DNA for the CDR3: TGTGCCAGCAGCCGGGACAGGGGCGTCTATGGCTACACCTTC.